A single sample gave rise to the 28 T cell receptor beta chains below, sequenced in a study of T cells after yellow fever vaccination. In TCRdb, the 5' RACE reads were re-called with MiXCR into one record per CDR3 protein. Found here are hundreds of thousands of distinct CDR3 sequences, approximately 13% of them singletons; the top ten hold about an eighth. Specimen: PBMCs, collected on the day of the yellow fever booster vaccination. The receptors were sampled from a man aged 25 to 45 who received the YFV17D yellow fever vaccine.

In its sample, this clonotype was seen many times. The chain's CDR3 is CASSSRTEEAFF. CDR3 in DNA: TGTGCCAGCAGTTCTAGGACGGAAGAAGCTTTCTTT. The chain links TRBV6-5 to TRBJ1-1, with D unresolved. The germline gives CDR1 MNHEY, CDR2 SVGAGI. The CDR3 consists of 12 residues. Trimming removed 4 bases at V and 8 bases at J, with 11 bases between.

The CDR3 loop reads CASSIPGLDEQYF. CDR3 DNA sequence: TGTGCCAGTAGTATACCAGGGCTGGACGAGCAGTACTTC. V and J are TRBV19 and TRBJ2-7, with a tentative D call TRBD1 (5 bases). This CDR3 comprises 13 residues. In germline, CDR1 is LNHDA, CDR2 SQIVND (reference sequence). Trimming removed 2 bases from V and 5 bases from J, with 10 bases in between.

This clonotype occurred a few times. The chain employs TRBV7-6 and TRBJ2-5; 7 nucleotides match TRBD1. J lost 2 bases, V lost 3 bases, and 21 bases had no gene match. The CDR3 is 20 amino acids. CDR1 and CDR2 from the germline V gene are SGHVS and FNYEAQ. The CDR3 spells CASSLGVRQGNSEKQETQYF. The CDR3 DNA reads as TGTGCCAGCAGCTTGGGAGTACGACAGGGAAATAGCGAGAAGCAAGAGACCCAGTACTTC.

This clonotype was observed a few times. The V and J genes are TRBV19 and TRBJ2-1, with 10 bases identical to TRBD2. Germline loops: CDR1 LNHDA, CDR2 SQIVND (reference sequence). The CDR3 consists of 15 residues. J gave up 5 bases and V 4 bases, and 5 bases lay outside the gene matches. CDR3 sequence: CASSSLAGAHNEQFF. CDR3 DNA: TGTGCCAGTAGTAGCCTAGCGGGAGCCCACAATGAGCAGTTCTTC.

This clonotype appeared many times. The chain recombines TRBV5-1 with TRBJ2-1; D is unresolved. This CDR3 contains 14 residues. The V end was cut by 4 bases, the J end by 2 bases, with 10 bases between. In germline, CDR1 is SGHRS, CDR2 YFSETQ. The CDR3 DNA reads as TGCGCCAGCAGCCTCGCGGCCGCCTACAATGAGCAGTTCTTC. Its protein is CASSLAAAYNEQFF.

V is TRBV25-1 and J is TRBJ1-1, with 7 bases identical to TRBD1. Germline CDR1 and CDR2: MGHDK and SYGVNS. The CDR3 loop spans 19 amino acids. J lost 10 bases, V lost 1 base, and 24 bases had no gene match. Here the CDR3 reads CASSEFFRPTTFRHRGAFF. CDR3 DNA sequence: TGTGCCAGCAGTGAATTTTTCCGACCAACGACTTTTCGCCACAGGGGAGCTTTCTTT.

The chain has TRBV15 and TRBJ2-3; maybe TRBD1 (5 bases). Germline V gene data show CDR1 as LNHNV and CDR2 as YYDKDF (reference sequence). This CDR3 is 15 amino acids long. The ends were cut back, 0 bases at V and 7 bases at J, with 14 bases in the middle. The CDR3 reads CATSREGPPLNTQYF. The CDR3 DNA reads TGTGCCACCAGCAGAGAGGGGCCTCCTCTGAATACGCAGTATTTT.

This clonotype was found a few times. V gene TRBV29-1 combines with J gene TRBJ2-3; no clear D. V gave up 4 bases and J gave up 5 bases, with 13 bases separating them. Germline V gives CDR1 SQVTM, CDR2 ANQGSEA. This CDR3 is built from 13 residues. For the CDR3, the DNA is TGCAGCGTTGTTGTAGGGAAGAGAGATACGCAGTATTTT. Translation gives CSVVVGKRDTQYF.

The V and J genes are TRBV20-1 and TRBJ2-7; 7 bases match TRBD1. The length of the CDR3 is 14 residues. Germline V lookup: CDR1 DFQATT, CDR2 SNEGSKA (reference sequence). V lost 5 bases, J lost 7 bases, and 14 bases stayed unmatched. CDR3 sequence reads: CSAYDQGVVWEQYF. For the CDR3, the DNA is TGCAGTGCTTACGATCAGGGGGTAGTGTGGGAGCAGTACTTC.

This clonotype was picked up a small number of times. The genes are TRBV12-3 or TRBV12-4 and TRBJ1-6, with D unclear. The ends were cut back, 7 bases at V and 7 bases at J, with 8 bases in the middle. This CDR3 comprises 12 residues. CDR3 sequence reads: CASTFGNSPLHF. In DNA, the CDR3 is TGTGCCAGCACCTTTGGGAATTCACCCCTCCACTTT.

CDR3 nucleotide sequence: TGTGCCAGCAGGCGGTCGGACAGGGGTTTTGGCTACACCTTC. Protein: CASRRSDRGFGYTF. This chain links TRBV12-3 or TRBV12-4 with TRBJ1-2, with TRBD1 matching over 9 bases. Germline trimming cut 6 bases from V and 7 bases from J; bases unmatched to any gene: 9. The length of the CDR3 is 14 residues.

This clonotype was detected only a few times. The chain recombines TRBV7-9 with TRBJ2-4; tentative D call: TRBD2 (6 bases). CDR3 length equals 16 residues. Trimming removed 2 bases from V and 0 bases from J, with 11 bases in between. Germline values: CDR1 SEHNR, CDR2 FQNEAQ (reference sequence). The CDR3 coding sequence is TGTGCCAGCAGCTTAACCGGGGGTATAGCCAAAAACATTCAGTACTTC. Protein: CASSLTGGIAKNIQYF.

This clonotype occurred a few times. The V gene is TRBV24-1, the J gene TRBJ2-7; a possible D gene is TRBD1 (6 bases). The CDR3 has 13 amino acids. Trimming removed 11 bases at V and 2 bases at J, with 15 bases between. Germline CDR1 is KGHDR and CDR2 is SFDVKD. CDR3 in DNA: TGTGCCAGCCCCCAGGGGAGCACCTACGAGCAGTACTTC. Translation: CASPQGSTYEQYF.

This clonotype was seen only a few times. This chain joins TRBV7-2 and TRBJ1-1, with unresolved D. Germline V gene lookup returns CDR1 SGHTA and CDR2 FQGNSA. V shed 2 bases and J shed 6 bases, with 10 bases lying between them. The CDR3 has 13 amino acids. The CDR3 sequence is CASSLILASEAFF. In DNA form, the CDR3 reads TGTGCCAGCAGCTTAATTTTGGCCTCTGAAGCTTTCTTT.

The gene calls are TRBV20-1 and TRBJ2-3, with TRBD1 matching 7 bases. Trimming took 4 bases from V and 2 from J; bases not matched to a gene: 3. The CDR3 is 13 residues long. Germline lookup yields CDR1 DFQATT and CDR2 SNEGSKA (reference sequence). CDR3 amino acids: CSAKTGSTDTQYF. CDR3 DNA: TGCAGTGCTAAGACAGGGTCCACAGATACGCAGTATTTT.

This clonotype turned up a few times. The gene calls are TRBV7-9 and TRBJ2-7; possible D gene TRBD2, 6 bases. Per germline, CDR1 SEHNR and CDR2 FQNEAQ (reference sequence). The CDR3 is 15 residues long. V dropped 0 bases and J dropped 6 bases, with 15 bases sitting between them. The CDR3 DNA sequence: TGTGCCAGCAGCTTAGCGCGGGGCACCCGTCTCGAGCAGTACTTC. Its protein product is CASSLARGTRLEQYF. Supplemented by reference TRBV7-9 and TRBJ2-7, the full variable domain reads DTGVSQNPRHKITKRGQNVTFRCDPISEHNRLYWYRQTLGQGPEFLTYFQNEAQLEKSRLLSDRFSAERPKGSFSTLEIQRTEQGDSAMYLCASSLARGTRLEQYFGPGTRLTVT.

The CDR3 loop reads CASSFYGLADNEQFF. The DNA of the CDR3 is TGTGCCAGCAGCTTTTATGGACTAGCGGACAATGAGCAGTTCTTC. The chain has TRBV5-6 and TRBJ2-1; 10 bases match TRBD2. The V gene's germline CDR1 is SGHDT and CDR2 YYEEEE. The CDR3 has 15 amino acids. J gave up 5 bases and V 2 bases, and 4 bases lay outside the gene matches.

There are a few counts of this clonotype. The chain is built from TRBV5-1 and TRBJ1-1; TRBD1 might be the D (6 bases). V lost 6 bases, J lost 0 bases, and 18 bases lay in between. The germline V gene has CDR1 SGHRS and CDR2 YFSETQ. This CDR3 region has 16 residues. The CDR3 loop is CASTPGASNMNTEAFF. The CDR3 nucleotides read TGCGCCAGCACCCCGGGGGCGTCGAACATGAACACTGAAGCTTTCTTT.

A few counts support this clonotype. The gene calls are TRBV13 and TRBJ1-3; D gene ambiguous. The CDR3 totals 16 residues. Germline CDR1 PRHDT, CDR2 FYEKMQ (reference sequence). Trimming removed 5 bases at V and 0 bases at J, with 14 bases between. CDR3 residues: CASSGRRSVSGNTIYF. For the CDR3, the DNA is TGTGCCAGCAGCGGAAGGCGCTCGGTCTCTGGAAACACCATATATTTT.

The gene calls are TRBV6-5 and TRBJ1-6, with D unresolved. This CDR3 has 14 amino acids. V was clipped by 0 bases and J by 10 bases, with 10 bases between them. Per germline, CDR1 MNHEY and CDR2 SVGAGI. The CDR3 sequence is CASSYSSPRSPLHF. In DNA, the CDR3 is TGTGCCAGCAGTTACTCTTCCCCCAGGTCACCCCTCCACTTT.

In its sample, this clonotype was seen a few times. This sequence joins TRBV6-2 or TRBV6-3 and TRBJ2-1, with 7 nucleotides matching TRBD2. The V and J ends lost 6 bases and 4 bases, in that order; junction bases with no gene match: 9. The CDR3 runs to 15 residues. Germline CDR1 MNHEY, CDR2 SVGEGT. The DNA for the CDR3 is TGTGCCAGCAGGTGGGTGAGCGGGGCTTACAATGAGCAGTTCTTC. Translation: CASRWVSGAYNEQFF.

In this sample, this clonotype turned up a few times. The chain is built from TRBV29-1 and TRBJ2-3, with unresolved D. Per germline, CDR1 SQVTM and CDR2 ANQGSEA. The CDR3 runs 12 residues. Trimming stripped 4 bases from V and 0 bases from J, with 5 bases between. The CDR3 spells CSVGLSTDTQYF. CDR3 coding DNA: TGCAGCGTTGGATTGAGCACAGATACGCAGTATTTT.

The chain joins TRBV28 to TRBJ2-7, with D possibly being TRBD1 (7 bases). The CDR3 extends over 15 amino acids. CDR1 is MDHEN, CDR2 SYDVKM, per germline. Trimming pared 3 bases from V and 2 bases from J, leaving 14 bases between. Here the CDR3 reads CASSFGGGTAYEQYF. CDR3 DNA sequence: TGTGCCAGCAGTTTCGGTGGGGGGACAGCCTACGAGCAGTACTTC.

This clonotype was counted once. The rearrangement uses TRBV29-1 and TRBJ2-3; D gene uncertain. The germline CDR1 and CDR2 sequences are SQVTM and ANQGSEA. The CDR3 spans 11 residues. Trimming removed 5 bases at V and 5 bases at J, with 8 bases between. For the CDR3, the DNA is TGCAGCGTTCGAATGGTAGATACGCAGTATTTT. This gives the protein CSVRMVDTQYF.

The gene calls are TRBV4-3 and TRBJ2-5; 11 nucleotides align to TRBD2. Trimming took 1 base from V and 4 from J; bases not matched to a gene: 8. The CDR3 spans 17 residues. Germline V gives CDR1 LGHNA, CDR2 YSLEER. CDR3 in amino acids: CASSQGLPGLAGETQYF. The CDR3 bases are TGCGCCAGCAGCCAAGGCCTCCCTGGACTAGCGGGAGAGACCCAGTACTTC.

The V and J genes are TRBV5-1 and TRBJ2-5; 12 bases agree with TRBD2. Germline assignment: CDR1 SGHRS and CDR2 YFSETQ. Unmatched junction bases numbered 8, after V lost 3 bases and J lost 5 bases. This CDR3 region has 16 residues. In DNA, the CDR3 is TGCGCCAGCAGCTGGACTAGCGGGGCAACCCGGGAGACCCAGTACTTC. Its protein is CASSWTSGATRETQYF.

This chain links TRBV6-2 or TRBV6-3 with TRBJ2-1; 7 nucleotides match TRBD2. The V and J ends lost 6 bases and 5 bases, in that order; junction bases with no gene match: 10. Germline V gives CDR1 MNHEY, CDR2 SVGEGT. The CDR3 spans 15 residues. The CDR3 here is CASRMAGASHNEQFF. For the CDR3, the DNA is TGTGCCAGCAGGATGGCGGGAGCCTCGCACAATGAGCAGTTCTTC.

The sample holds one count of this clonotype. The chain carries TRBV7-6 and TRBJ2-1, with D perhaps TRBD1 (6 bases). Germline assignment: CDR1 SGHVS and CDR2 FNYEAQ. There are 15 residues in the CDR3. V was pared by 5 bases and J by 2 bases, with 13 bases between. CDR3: CASSARQAAYNEQFF. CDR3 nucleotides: TGTGCCAGCAGCGCACGACAGGCAGCCTACAATGAGCAGTTCTTC.